These 14 T cell receptor beta chains originate from one sample sequenced in a study of cytomegalovirus exposure and HLA in healthy donors. Use of 60 Vbeta and 13 Jbeta primers characterized the PCR. Sequencing was performed with immunoSEQ multiplex PCR; in TCRdb, only in-frame clones are kept and a portion is missing. The sample has under 200,000 clones, 80% to 85% seen once. The sequencing input was PBMCs. The receptors were sampled from a woman younger than 35 in good health and CMV-seronegative.

This sequence joins TRBV18 and TRBJ2-7; 8 bases match TRBD2. The CDR3 has 13 amino acids. Trimming at V came to 5 bases and at J to 6 bases, leaving 6 bases not matched to a gene. Germline V lookup: CDR1 KGHSH, CDR2 LQKENI. CDR3 nucleotides: TGTGCCAGCTCATCACGGACTAGCTCCGAGCAGTACGTC. As protein: CASSSRTSSEQYV.

V usage is TRBV6-1 and J usage is TRBJ2-7; unclear D gene. The CDR3 spans 13 residues. Germline CDR1 reads MNHNS; CDR2 reads SASEGT. The V and J ends lost 6 bases and 3 bases respectively, with 12 bases between them. CDR3 amino acids: CASSQIPYYEQYV. As DNA, the CDR3 is TGTGCCAGCAGCCAAATTCCATACTACGAGCAGTACGTC.

This rearrangement joins TRBV7-2 to TRBJ1-4; weak D call: TRBD1 (5 bases). The CDR3 extends over 12 amino acids. Germline V gives CDR1 SGHTA, CDR2 FQGNSA. V was pared by 3 bases and J by 12 bases, with 11 bases between. The CDR3 loop is CASSFVWGELFF. For the CDR3, the DNA is TGTGCCAGCAGCTTCGTATGGGGGGAACTGTTTTTT.

The chain combines TRBV15 with TRBJ1-1, with TRBD1 identical over 7 bases. V lost 6 bases to trimming and J lost 4 bases; unmatched junction nucleotides: 8. The CDR3 contains 14 residues. CDR1 is LNHNV and CDR2 is YYDKDF in the germline V gene (reference sequence). For the CDR3, the DNA is TGTGCCACCAGACCCGACAGGGTGCCCACTGAAGCTTTCTTT. It codes for CATRPDRVPTEAFF.

The gene calls are TRBV4-1 and TRBJ1-6; D is uncertain. Germline CDR1 is MGHRA and CDR2 is YSYEKL. The length of the CDR3 is 16 residues. Trimming took 3 bases from V and 9 from J, leaving 18 bases between them. CDR3 region: CASSHDTPTAGSPLHF. The CDR3 nucleotides read TGCGCCAGCAGCCACGACACACCCACGGCCGGTTCACCCCTCCACTTT.

The V and J genes are TRBV18 and TRBJ1-1; D possibly corresponds to TRBD1 (5 bases). Trimming pared 1 base from V and 9 bases from J, leaving 9 bases between. The CDR3 runs 12 residues. Germline V gene sequence: CDR1 KGHSH, CDR2 LQKENI. The CDR3 is CASSPLEGQAFF. The DNA of the CDR3 is TGTGCCAGCTCACCACTGGAGGGGCAAGCTTTCTTT.

The chain carries TRBV6-5 and TRBJ2-1; 8 bases are shared with TRBD2. Germline V CDR1 and CDR2: MNHEY, SVGAGI. This CDR3 is built from 16 residues. With V trimmed by 4 bases and J by 7 bases, 12 bases remained unmatched. The CDR3 region has the DNA TGTGCCAGCAGTTCCCTGAGCGGGAGCCTGGGGAATGAGCAGTTCTTC. Protein sequence: CASSSLSGSLGNEQFF.

V is TRBV28 and J is TRBJ2-7; tentatively, D is TRBD1 (7 bases). Trimming removed 4 bases from V and 0 bases from J, with 13 bases in between. The CDR3 consists of 15 residues. The germline V gene encodes CDR1 MDHEN and CDR2 SYDVKM. CDR3 region: CASSWRGRSSYEQYF. The CDR3 bases are TGTGCCAGCAGTTGGAGGGGGCGGAGCTCCTACGAGCAGTACTTC.

The genes are TRBV28 and TRBJ1-2; 9 bases agree with TRBD1. CDR1 and CDR2 (germline): MDHEN, SYDVKM. The CDR3 loop spans 15 amino acids. The ends lost 6 bases at V and 1 base at J; junction bases unmatched: 6. Here the CDR3 DNA reads TGTGCCAGCAGCCGCCCGGGACAGGGTAACTATGGCTACACCTTC. Its protein is CASSRPGQGNYGYTF.

The gene calls are TRBV11-3 and TRBJ1-1; no definite D call. The CDR3 has 14 amino acids. Trimming took off 6 bases at V and 1 base at J, with 12 bases between the two ends. In germline, CDR1 is SGHNT, CDR2 YENEEA. The DNA of the CDR3 is TGTGCCAGCAGACCTGCTGGAGCGAACACTGAAGCTTTCTTT. Translation: CASRPAGANTEAFF.

The chain recombines TRBV15 with TRBJ2-3, with 8 nucleotides matching TRBD2. This CDR3 is 17 amino acids long. The trim removed 0 bases at V and 2 bases at J, leaving 7 bases unmatched. Germline CDR1 and CDR2: LNHNV and YYDKDF (reference sequence). The CDR3 region is CATSRDTTSGITDTQYF. The CDR3 coding sequence is TGTGCCACCAGCAGAGATACAACTAGCGGAATCACAGATACGCAGTATTTT.

The chain combines TRBV7-2 with TRBJ2-5; TRBD1 aligns across 12 bases. V dropped 1 base and J dropped 5; count of bases not matched to a gene: 5. Germline loops: CDR1 SGHTA, CDR2 FQGNSA. The CDR3 totals 16 residues. CDR3 protein: CASSLVGTGGGETQYF. The CDR3 DNA follows: TGTGCCAGCAGCTTAGTGGGGACAGGGGGCGGTGAGACCCAGTACTTC. Filled out from reference TRBV7-2 and TRBJ2-5, the complete variable domain reads GAGVSQSPSNKVTEKGKDVELRCDPISGHTALYWYRQSLGQGLEFLIYFQGNSAPDKSGLPSDRFSAERTGGSVSTLTIQRTQQEDSAVYLCASSLVGTGGGETQYFGPGTRLLVL.

The chain is built from TRBV27 and TRBJ1-1; D gene uncertain. The CDR3 extends over 19 amino acids. V was pared by 3 bases and J by 4 bases, with 27 bases between. Germline assignment: CDR1 MNHEY and CDR2 SMNVEV (reference sequence). For the CDR3, the DNA is TGTGCCAGCAGTTTCTCCGAGACGCCCTCGACACTGTTTGGCACTGAAGCTTTCTTT. It yields the protein CASSFSETPSTLFGTEAFF.

The V and J genes are TRBV5-4 and TRBJ2-5; D is perhaps TRBD2 (6 bases). The J call is in doubt because the DNA end fits TRBJ2-7 better. The germline V gene has CDR1 SGHNT and CDR2 YYREEE (reference sequence). CDR3 length: 15 residues. Here the CDR3 reads CASSLTPRDSFEQYF. The CDR3 nucleotides are TGTGCCAGCAGCTTGACTCCTAGGGACTCTTTCGAGCAGTACTTC.